These T cell receptor beta chains were read from a single sample in a study of cytomegalovirus exposure and HLA in healthy donors. The table came from immunoSEQ multiplex PCR; TCRdb's copy has only in-frame clones and leaves some out. Here the sample spans about 120,000 clones, just over 65% being singletons. The sample was PBMCs. The source is a man between 18 and 35 years old in good health and CMV-seronegative. Each CDR3 is given without its conserved first and last residue.

j_gene | v_gene | CDR3aa
TRBJ2-2 | TRBV5-1 | ASSATTGLTGELF
TRBJ1-3 | TRBV18 | ASSLQGAGNTIY
TRBJ1-6 | TRBV25-1 | ASSRTGYNSPLH
TRBJ1-2 | TRBV28 | ASSTGGYGYT
TRBJ2-7 | TRBV7-2 | ASSLGGASRYEQY
TRBJ2-5 | TRBV5-6 | ASSQTLGLGAETQY
TRBJ2-7 | TRBV30 | AWRGGVGYEQY
TRBJ1-5 | TRBV28 | ASSLRQRQGAGQPQH
TRBJ2-7 | TRBV27 | ASKGGSGSNAYEQY
TRBJ1-1 | TRBV9 | ASSVSQNTEAF
TRBJ2-7 | TRBV4-2 | ASSQVPATSSHEQY
TRBJ1-2 | TRBV18 | ASSPFAGRQYYGYT
TRBJ2-7 | TRBV7-2 | ASSPKTRLYEQY
TRBJ1-4 | TRBV30 | AWKRGEKLF
TRBJ1-3 | TRBV7-9 | AGWGGDSGNTIY
- | TRBV15 | ATSRATGYEQY
TRBJ2-1 | TRBV7-2 | ASSLVRTSLSF
TRBJ1-5 | TRBV30 | AWSGGDDQPQH
TRBJ2-7 | TRBV7-9 | SSSGPIRGTYEQY
TRBJ1-1 | TRBV2 | ASSDDRNTEAF
TRBJ1-2 | TRBV4-3 | ASSQGTALWAGYT
TRBJ1-3 | TRBV4-3 | ASSQTGQNGNTIY
TRBJ1-5 | TRBV30 | AWSLTAGTGNQPQH
TRBJ1-5 | TRBV19 | ASSHSTEYGNQPQH